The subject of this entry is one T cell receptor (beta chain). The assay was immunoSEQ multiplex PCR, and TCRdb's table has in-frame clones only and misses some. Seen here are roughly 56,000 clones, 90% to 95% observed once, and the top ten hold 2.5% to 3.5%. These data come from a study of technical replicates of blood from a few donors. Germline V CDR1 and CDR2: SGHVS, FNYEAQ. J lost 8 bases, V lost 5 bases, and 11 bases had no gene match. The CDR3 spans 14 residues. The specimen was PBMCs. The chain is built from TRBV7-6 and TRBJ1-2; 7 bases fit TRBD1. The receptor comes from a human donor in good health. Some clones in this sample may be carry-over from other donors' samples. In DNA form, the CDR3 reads TGTGCCAGCAGCCCTTGGGCAGGGGGATTGGGCTACACCTTC. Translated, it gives CASSPWAGGLGYTF. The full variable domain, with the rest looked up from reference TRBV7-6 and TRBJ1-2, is GAGVSQSPRYKVTKRGQDVALRCDPISGHVSLYWYRQALGQGPEFLTYFNYEAQQDKSGLPNDRFSAERPEGSISTLTIQRTEQRDSAMYRCASSPWAGGLGYTFGSGTRLTVV.